Described below is a single T cell receptor (beta chain) sequence and its context. This specimen belongs to a study of blood T cell repertoires in COVID-19. Overall study: From the United States, Italy and Spain came samples of acute and convalescent COVID-19. Nucleic acid was either cDNA or gDNA, and it came from T cells, B-cell-depleted T cells, or PBMCs.

Authors' data handling: Estimates of nucleated cell counts were drawn from the amplification of reference gene primers. Here immunoSEQ multiplex PCR was the method, and the copy in TCRdb shows in-frame clones only, minus some. V, J and clone size are taken as reported in that table, and D and trimming were inferred from the DNA itself. The table lists under 80,000 clones, roughly 90% of them singletons, with approximately 15% in the top ten. Germline CDR1 and CDR2: LGHDT and YNNKEL (reference sequence). Trimming took 0 bases from V and 12 from J, leaving 12 bases between them. The CDR3 is made up of 13 amino acids.

The source of this sequence is an elderly man in a cohort sampled during active COVID-19. Sequencing used peripheral blood. The rearrangement uses TRBV3-1 (or the pseudogene TRBV3-2) and TRBJ2-1, with D maybe TRBD1 (5 bases). DNA for the CDR3: TGTGCCAGCAGCCAAGATCAGGGTGGCGGGCAGTTCTTC. It encodes CASSQDQGGGQFF.